These T cell receptor beta chains were read from a single sample in a study of T cell repertoires in cytomegalovirus infection. MiXCR, applied by TCRdb to the reads, yields one record per CDR3 protein. The data show roughly 200,000 distinct CDR3 sequences, with approximately 38% seen just once and approximately 60% held by the top ten. The antigens for these receptors are not known. The sequencing used CD8+ T cells from cultured PBMCs, collected from culture after CMV antigen stimulation. The source is a human donor in good health (CMV status not recorded). Some clones in this sample may be carry-over from other donors' samples. Both conserved end residues are trimmed from each CDR3.

j_gene: TRBJ1-6; len: 12; v_gene: TRBV7-6; CDR3aa: ASSQDRGGSPLH
j_gene: TRBJ2-3; len: 13; v_gene: TRBV11-2; CDR3aa: ASSLEHSSTDTQY
j_gene: TRBJ2-5; len: 13; v_gene: TRBV28; CDR3aa: ASSPNGRGLETQY
j_gene: TRBJ1-2; len: 12; v_gene: TRBV3-1; CDR3aa: ASSPLLPAGGYT
j_gene: TRBJ1-2; len: 12; v_gene: TRBV7-8; CDR3aa: ASSLFQGYYGYT
j_gene: TRBJ1-3; len: 13; v_gene: TRBV6-6; CDR3aa: ASSQRPDSGNTIY
j_gene: TRBJ2-3; len: 15; v_gene: TRBV27; CDR3aa: ASSLPGLAGQTDTQY
j_gene: TRBJ1-1; len: 9; v_gene: TRBV12-3/TRBV12-4; CDR3aa: ASRGVSEAF
j_gene: TRBJ2-1; len: 15; v_gene: TRBV29-1; CDR3aa: SVVGLAGARSYNEQF
j_gene: TRBJ1-1; len: 11; v_gene: TRBV7-6; CDR3aa: ASSLKKNTEAF
j_gene: TRBJ1-1; len: 12; v_gene: TRBV11-2; CDR3aa: ASSPRGLNTEAF
j_gene: TRBJ1-1; len: 10; v_gene: TRBV19; CDR3aa: ASTLGGPEAF
j_gene: TRBJ2-7; len: 12; v_gene: TRBV6-1; CDR3aa: ASSVDRGRDEQY
j_gene: TRBJ1-1; len: 11; v_gene: TRBV19; CDR3aa: ASSWGTSREAF
j_gene: TRBJ2-1; len: 12; v_gene: TRBV7-6; CDR3aa: ASSLPAQPDEQF
j_gene: TRBJ2-6; len: 15; v_gene: TRBV28; CDR3aa: ASSLVGRTSGANVLT
j_gene: TRBJ2-5; len: 15; v_gene: TRBV11-2; CDR3aa: ASSLEAGGAGAETQY